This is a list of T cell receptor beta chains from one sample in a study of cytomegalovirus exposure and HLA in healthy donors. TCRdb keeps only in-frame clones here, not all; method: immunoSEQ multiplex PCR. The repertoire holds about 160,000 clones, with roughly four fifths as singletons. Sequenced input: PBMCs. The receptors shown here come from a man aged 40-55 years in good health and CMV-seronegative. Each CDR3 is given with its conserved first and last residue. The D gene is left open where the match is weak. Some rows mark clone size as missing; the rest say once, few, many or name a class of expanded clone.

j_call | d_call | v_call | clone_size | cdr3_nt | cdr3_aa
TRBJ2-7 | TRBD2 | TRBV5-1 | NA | TGCGCCAGCAGCTTGGTAGGCGGGGCGGGGGTTGACGAGCAGTACTTC | CASSLVGGAGVDEQYF
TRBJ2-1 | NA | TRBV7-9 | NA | TGTGCCAGCAGCAAAAAAAGGGCGAGCAGGGGTGGCAATGAGCAGTTCTTC | CASSKKRASRGGNEQFF
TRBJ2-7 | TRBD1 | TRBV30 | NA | TGTGCCTGGAGTGCGATGACAGGGACCGAACAGTACTTC | CAWSAMTGTEQYF
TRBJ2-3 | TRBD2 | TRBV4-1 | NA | TGCGCCAGCAGCCAAGAAGGGCCGGGACTAGCGGGTGCCGACACAGATACGCAGTATTTT | CASSQEGPGLAGADTDTQYF
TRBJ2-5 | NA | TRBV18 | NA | TGTGCCAGCTCATCCGAAGAGACCCAGTACTTC | CASSSEETQYF
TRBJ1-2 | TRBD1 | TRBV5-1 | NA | TGCGCCAGCAGCGATTCCGGGACAGGGGGAGGCTACACCTTC | CASSDSGTGGGYTF
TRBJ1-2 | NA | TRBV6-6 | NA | TGTGCCAGCAGACTCGGGACTGATTATGGCTACACCTTC | CASRLGTDYGYTF
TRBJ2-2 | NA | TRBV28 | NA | TGTGCCAGCATTACGGGAAACACCGGGGAGCTGTTTTTT | CASITGNTGELFF
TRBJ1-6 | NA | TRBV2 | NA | TGTGCCAGCACGGGGAGTTCACCCCTCCACTTT | CASTGSSPLHF
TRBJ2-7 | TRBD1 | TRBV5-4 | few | TGTGCCAGCAGCTTGGCCGGTAACAGGGGCGAGCAGTACTTC | CASSLAGNRGEQYF
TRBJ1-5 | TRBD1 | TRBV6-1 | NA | TGTGCCAGCACAGGGGGAAATCAGCCCCAGCATTTT | CASTGGNQPQHF
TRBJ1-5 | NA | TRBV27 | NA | TGTGCCAGCAGTTCCCGGGGAGGGGGTTGGCAGCCCCAGCATTTT | CASSSRGGGWQPQHF
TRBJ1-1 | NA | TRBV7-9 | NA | TGTGCCAGCAGCTTGGGGGGGGTGAACACTGAAGCTTTCTTT | CASSLGGVNTEAFF
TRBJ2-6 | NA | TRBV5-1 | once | TGCGCCAGCAGCCCCCCCCGAGCTGGGGCCAACGTCCTGACTTTC | CASSPPRAGANVLTF
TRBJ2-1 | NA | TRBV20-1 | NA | TGCAGTGCTCGCGGATACAATGAGCAGTTCTTC | CSARGYNEQFF
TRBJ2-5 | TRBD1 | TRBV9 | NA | TGTGCCAGCAGCGGGACAGGGGGGGGAGAGACCCAGTACTTC | CASSGTGGGETQYF
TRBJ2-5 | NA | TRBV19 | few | TGTGCCAGTAGTATCGGGGGTCCGCTCGAGACCCAGTACTTC | CASSIGGPLETQYF